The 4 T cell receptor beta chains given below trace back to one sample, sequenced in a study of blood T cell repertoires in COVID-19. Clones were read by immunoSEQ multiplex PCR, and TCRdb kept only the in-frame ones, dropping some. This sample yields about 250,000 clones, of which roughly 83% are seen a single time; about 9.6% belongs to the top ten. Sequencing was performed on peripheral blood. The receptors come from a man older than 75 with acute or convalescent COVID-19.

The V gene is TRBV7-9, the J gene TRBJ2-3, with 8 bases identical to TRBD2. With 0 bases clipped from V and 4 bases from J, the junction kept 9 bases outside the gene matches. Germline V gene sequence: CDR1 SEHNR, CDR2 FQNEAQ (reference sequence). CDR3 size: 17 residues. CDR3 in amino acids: CASSLAQVLAGSDTQYF. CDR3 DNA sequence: TGTGCCAGCAGCTTAGCGCAGGTTTTAGCGGGATCAGATACGCAGTATTTT.

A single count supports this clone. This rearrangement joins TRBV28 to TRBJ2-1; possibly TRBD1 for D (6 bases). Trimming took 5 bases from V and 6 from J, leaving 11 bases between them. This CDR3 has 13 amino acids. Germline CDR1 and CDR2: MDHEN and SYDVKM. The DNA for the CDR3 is TGTGCCAGCAGTAGGTCAGGGGCCAATGAGCAGTTCTTC. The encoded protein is CASSRSGANEQFF.

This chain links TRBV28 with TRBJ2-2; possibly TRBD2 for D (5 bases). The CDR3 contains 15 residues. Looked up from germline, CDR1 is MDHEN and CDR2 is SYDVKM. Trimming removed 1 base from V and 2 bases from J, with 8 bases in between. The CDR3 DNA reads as TGTGCCAGCAGTTTATCGCGGGCAAACACCGGGGAGCTGTTTTTT. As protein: CASSLSRANTGELFF.

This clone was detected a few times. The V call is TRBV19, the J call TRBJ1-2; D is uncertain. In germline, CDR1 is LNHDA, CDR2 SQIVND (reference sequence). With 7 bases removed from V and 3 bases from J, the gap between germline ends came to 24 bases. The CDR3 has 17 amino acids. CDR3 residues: CASTPLLGPDEDYGYTF. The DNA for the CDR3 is TGTGCCAGTACCCCCTTACTAGGGCCCGATGAAGACTATGGCTACACCTTC.